This section outlines one T cell receptor beta chain sequence together with its context. This clone has just a few counts. Its antigen has not been determined. Base-call qualities are not available, and no considerably larger clone is one nucleotide away. This entry belongs to a study of blood T cell repertoires in COVID-19 (dated by TCRdb to 2018 to 2020). Study-level background: Samples covering the acute and convalescent phases of COVID-19 were provided by collaborators in the United States, Italy and Spain. The samples were drawn from the first 160 participants of the ongoing ImmuneRACE study and from about 1,200 subjects provided by 6 global collaborators. The repertoires were made available in a free public database intended to serve as a resource for research on the immune response to SARS-CoV-2. The material from the prospective study consisted of cDNA or gDNA derived from T cells, B-cell-depleted T cells, or PBMCs. The dataset comprised deeply sampled blood TCRbeta repertoires from subjects exposed to, actively infected with, or recovered from COVID-19. A de-identified subject ID, COVID-19 status, age in years and sex were almost always included in the sample metadata. Where HLA class I and class II types were available, the types were taken from metadata supplied by the sample provider, not from assay-based typing. General conclusions and limits of the study: The amount of clinical and demographic metadata varied by source and participant and was provided uncurated.

Counted from cysteine to phenylalanine, this CDR3 has 14 amino acids. The read is trimmed to its CDR3 DNA, 42 bases read in frame from base 1. V is pared back by 5 bases and J by 7 bases, with 18 bases lying between the germline termini. As encoded in the germline V gene (reference sequence), CDR1 is SEHNR while CDR2 is FQNEAQ. TCRbeta CDR3 regions were amplified from genomic DNA by means of the immunoSEQ Assay, a bias-controlled multiplex PCR. The authors processed their data as follows. The number of nucleated cells in each sample was estimated by amplification of reference gene primers within the assay. Sequence reads were collapsed and filtered to measure the absolute abundance of every unique TCRbeta CDR3 rearrangement. Productive Simpson clonality was computed per sample as the square root of Simpson's diversity index over productive rearrangements. In its TCRdb copy, this immuneACCESS table keeps in-frame sequences only and misses some clones. Where compared with another copy, unresolved V genes explain less than half of these, and the others have no known cause. The DNA was the basis for D and trimming; V, J and clone size are from that table. This sample holds about 280,000 clones; around nine tenths were observed only once. About 10% of the sample comes from the top ten.

Collaborating institutions collected whole blood in K2EDTA tubes following their own protocols. For TCRbeta analysis, collaborators shipped samples as frozen whole blood, isolated PBMCs, or DNA extracted from either of those sample types. This TCR was recovered from a man aged 40-55 years with active or convalescent COVID-19. The chain is encoded by TRBV7-9 joined to TRBJ2-7; matching of 6 bases hints at TRBD2 as the D gene. The source material was peripheral blood. The DNA sequence follows: TGTGCCAGCAGCACGGGACTCGGGGTTTGGGAGCAGTACTTC. Its coded protein is CASSTGLGVWEQYF.